Below are 31 T cell receptor beta chains sequenced from a single sample in a study of shared clonotypes between healthy human individuals. The data were produced by immunoSEQ multiplex PCR, yet TCRdb's version contains in-frame clones alone and is incomplete. The data hold about 1.5 million clones, with roughly 96% observed a single time. The specimen was naive CD4+ T cells sorted from blood. Subset meaning: CD45RA+ positively selected. The receptor source for this set is a man aged 25-45 years in good health.

This sequence joins TRBV7-3 and TRBJ2-7; D not certain. Trimming cost V 1 base and J 1 base, with 8 bases left between them. Per the germline V gene, CDR1 is SGHTA and CDR2 is FQGTGA. The CDR3 is 14 amino acids. CDR3 protein: CASSLMSSSYEQYF. CDR3 nucleotides: TGTGCCAGCAGCTTAATGTCCTCATCCTACGAGCAGTACTTC.

V and J are TRBV4-1 and TRBJ2-7; TRBD1 matches 8 bases. Germline V CDR1 and CDR2: MGHRA, YSYEKL. Trimming removed 3 bases from V and 4 bases from J; junction bases left unmatched: 2. CDR3 length: 13 residues. This CDR3 reads CASSHGQGYEQYF. CDR3 DNA: TGCGCCAGCAGCCACGGACAGGGTTACGAGCAGTACTTC.

This sequence joins TRBV7-2 and TRBJ2-7, with D unresolved. Germline-derived CDR1 and CDR2 are SGHTA and FQGNSA. V dropped 2 bases and J dropped 0 bases, with 8 bases sitting between them. This CDR3 contains 14 residues. CDR3 bases: TGTGCCAGCAGCTTAACTGCAGACTCCTACGAGCAGTACTTC. Translation gives CASSLTADSYEQYF.

The V and J genes are TRBV7-9 and TRBJ1-3, with a possible D match to TRBD1 (6 bases). CDR1 is SEHNR and CDR2 is FQNEAQ in the germline V gene (reference sequence). The germline V and J ends were trimmed by 7 bases and 0 bases, with 16 bases remaining between them. This CDR3 contains 16 residues. The CDR3 nucleotides read TGTGCCAGCAAACCTTCGACAGGCCGCTCTGGAAACACCATATATTTT. Amino acids: CASKPSTGRSGNTIYF. Looking up the rest from reference TRBV7-9 and TRBJ1-3 gives the full variable domain: DTGVSQNPRHKITKRGQNVTFRCDPISEHNRLYWYRQTLGQGPEFLTYFQNEAQLEKSRLLSDRFSAERPKGSFSTLEIQRTEQGDSAMYLCASKPSTGRSGNTIYFGEGSWLTVV.

The chain employs TRBV9 and TRBJ2-3; D gene ambiguous. Germline V gene lookup returns CDR1 SGDLS and CDR2 YYNGEE. This CDR3 region has 14 residues. Trimming removed 3 bases from V and 2 bases from J, with 10 bases in between. The CDR3 here is CASSEGRFTDTQYF. The CDR3 bases are TGTGCCAGCAGCGAGGGCAGGTTCACAGATACGCAGTATTTT. Looking up the rest from reference TRBV9 and TRBJ2-3 gives the full variable domain: DSGVTQTPKHLITATGQRVTLRCSPRSGDLSVYWYQQSLDQGLQFLIQYYNGEERAKGNILERFSAQQFPDLHSELNLSSLELGDSALYFCASSEGRFTDTQYFGPGTRLTVL.

The rearrangement links TRBV20-1 to TRBJ2-7; unclear D gene. Germline-derived CDR1 and CDR2 are DFQATT and SNEGSKA (reference sequence). The CDR3 consists of 11 residues. The CDR3 here is CTPLKGYEQYF. CDR3 bases: TGCACACCCCTGAAAGGGTACGAGCAGTACTTC.

V gene TRBV7-3 combines with J gene TRBJ2-2, with TRBD2 matching 14 bases. Losses at the gene ends were 5 bases for V and 5 bases for J; bases not matched to a gene: 4. Germline V gene lookup returns CDR1 SGHTA and CDR2 FQGTGA. CDR3 length: 16 residues. The CDR3 coding sequence is TGTGCCAGCAGCCAGGGACTAGCGGGAGATACCGGGGAGCTGTTTTTT. Translated, it gives CASSQGLAGDTGELFF.

The chain is built from TRBV11-2 and TRBJ2-3; D perhaps matches TRBD2 (5 bases). V gave up 2 bases and J gave up 6 bases, with 15 bases separating them. The CDR3 is 15 amino acids. Germline CDR1 is SGHAT and CDR2 is FQNNGV. CDR3 residues: CASSLWSGGGDTQYF. The CDR3 DNA sequence: TGTGCCAGCAGCTTATGGTCAGGTGGCGGGGATACGCAGTATTTT. The whole variable domain, remainder taken from reference TRBV11-2 and TRBJ2-3, is EAGVAQSPRYKIIEKRQSVAFWCNPISGHATLYWYQQILGQGPKLLIQFQNNGVVDDSQLPKDRFSAERLKGVDSTLKIQPAKLEDSAVYLCASSLWSGGGDTQYFGPGTRLTVL.

This chain uses TRBV18 with TRBJ2-7, with TRBD2 matching over 7 bases. This CDR3 is built from 13 residues. The J segment lost 6 bases and the V segment lost 3 bases, leaving 5 bases of the junction unmatched. In germline, CDR1 is KGHSH, CDR2 LQKENI. CDR3 in DNA: TGTGCCAGCTCACCGGAGGGACTAACCGAGCAGTACTTC. Translation: CASSPEGLTEQYF.

This clone was found once. The chain recombines TRBV9 with TRBJ2-7, with 8 bases identical to TRBD2. With 3 bases clipped from V and 5 bases from J, the junction kept 7 bases outside the gene matches. The germline gives CDR1 SGDLS, CDR2 YYNGEE. This CDR3 spans 14 amino acids. CDR3 DNA sequence: TGTGCCAGCAGCGCCGGGACTAGTGTCGACGAGCAGTACTTC. Residues: CASSAGTSVDEQYF.

The chain recombines TRBV10-3 with TRBJ1-2, with D unclear. There are 13 residues in the CDR3. The germline V gene has CDR1 ENHRY and CDR2 SYGVKD. With 4 bases removed from V and 6 bases from J, the gap between germline ends came to 12 bases. CDR3 residues: CAISAGFVDGYTF. CDR3 sequence (DNA): TGTGCCATCAGTGCTGGATTTGTGGATGGCTACACCTTC.

CDR3 region: CASSLGRGATYEQYF. The CDR3 DNA reads TGTGCCAGCAGCTTGGGACGGGGGGCGACCTACGAGCAGTACTTC. V is TRBV7-7 and J is TRBJ2-7; a weak D match, TRBD2 (7 bases). The CDR3 is 15 amino acids. Trimming left V 3 bases short and J 2 bases short, with 14 bases between. Germline CDR1 and CDR2: SSHAT and FNYEAQ (reference sequence). The full variable domain, in which reference TRBV7-7 and TRBJ2-7 provide the parts outside the CDR3, is GAGVSQSPRYKVTKRGQDVTLRCDPISSHATLYWYQQALGQGPEFLTYFNYEAQPDKSGLPSDRFSAERPEGSISTLTIQRTEQRDSAMYRCASSLGRGATYEQYFGPGTRLTVT.

The chain recombines TRBV28 with TRBJ2-5, with D maybe TRBD2 (5 bases). The CDR3 has 15 residues. V gave up 6 bases and J gave up 5 bases, with 19 bases separating them. The germline V gene encodes CDR1 MDHEN and CDR2 SYDVKM. The CDR3 region has the DNA TGTGCCAGCAGAAAAGGCCGGACTGCGAAGGAGACCCAGTACTTC. It translates to CASRKGRTAKETQYF.

This chain uses TRBV5-6 with TRBJ1-5; D might be TRBD1 (5 bases). CDR3 length equals 15 residues. Trimming shortened V by 0 bases and J by 5 bases, and 12 bases separated the two germline ends. From germline, CDR1 is SGHDT and CDR2 YYEEEE. The CDR3 coding sequence is TGTGCCAGCAGCTTGGGTCAGGGCCCTTATCAGCCCCAGCATTTT. Protein: CASSLGQGPYQPQHF.

V gene TRBV7-9 combines with J gene TRBJ2-1, with 11 nucleotides matching TRBD2. Trimming removed 4 bases from V and 0 bases from J; junction bases left unmatched: 8. CDR1 is SEHNR and CDR2 is FQNEAQ in the germline V gene (reference sequence). CDR3 length equals 18 residues. The CDR3 here is CASSYTSGLAGSYNEQFF. The CDR3 DNA sequence: TGTGCCAGCAGCTATACCTCCGGACTAGCGGGCTCCTACAATGAGCAGTTCTTC. The whole variable domain, remainder taken from reference TRBV7-9 and TRBJ2-1, is DTGVSQNPRHKITKRGQNVTFRCDPISEHNRLYWYRQTLGQGPEFLTYFQNEAQLEKSRLLSDRFSAERPKGSFSTLEIQRTEQGDSAMYLCASSYTSGLAGSYNEQFFGPGTRLTVL.

The V gene is TRBV11-2, the J gene TRBJ1-2; D is perhaps TRBD1 (6 bases). The CDR3 has 15 amino acids. The V gene's germline CDR1 is SGHAT and CDR2 FQNNGV. V lost 5 bases to trimming and J lost 3 bases, with 16 bases between them. CDR3 bases: TGTGCCAGCAGCGGGGGCGGGAGGGGATACTATGGCTACACCTTC. This translates into CASSGGGRGYYGYTF.

The table lists this clone with a count of one. In nucleotides, the CDR3 is TGCGCCAGCAGTCCTGACTCGCTGCCTCAGAATGAGCAGTTCTTC. Protein sequence: CASSPDSLPQNEQFF. The chain links TRBV5-1 to TRBJ2-1; the D is unclear. Germline V gene data show CDR1 as SGHRS and CDR2 as YFSETQ. The CDR3 runs to 15 residues. V was trimmed by 5 bases and J by 7 bases, leaving 19 bases between them.

The rearrangement joins TRBV19 to TRBJ2-2; D not certain. The V end lost 1 base, the J end lost 6 bases, and 6 bases lay between the germline ends. The V gene's germline CDR1 is LNHDA and CDR2 SQIVND (reference sequence). The CDR3 is 13 amino acids. The CDR3 spells CASSIAGAGELFF. CDR3 nucleotides: TGTGCCAGTAGTATAGCTGGTGCCGGGGAGCTGTTTTTT.

In regard to this clone: It is unclear where the CDR3 begins or ends on the DNA, so no DNA is shown, and the CDR3 is as TCRdb lists it. This chain connects TRBV21-1 to TRBJ2-1; the table's D call of TRBD1 was not tested on the DNA. TRBV21-1 represents a pseudogene. The CDR3 region is 22 residues in length, termini included. The CDR3 sequence is CASSWDREAVTLWGQGNNEQFF.

The chain recombines TRBV5-6 with TRBJ2-6; D is unclear. The CDR3 covers 17 residues. V shed 0 bases and J shed 3 bases, with 13 bases lying between them. Germline CDR1 and CDR2: SGHDT and YYEEEE. The DNA for the CDR3 is TGTGCCAGCAGCTTGGATGGGGTATTGAGTGGGGCCAACGTCCTGACTTTC. Amino acid sequence: CASSLDGVLSGANVLTF.

The rearrangement joins TRBV7-9 to TRBJ2-3; 9 positions agree with TRBD1. The CDR3 is made up of 15 amino acids. Germline V gives CDR1 SEHNR, CDR2 FQNEAQ (reference sequence). Trimming took 8 bases from V and 1 from J; bases not matched to a gene: 7. The CDR3 DNA sequence: TGTGCCAGCCGCGGCCGGACAGGGGGCACAGATACGCAGTATTTT. Translation gives CASRGRTGGTDTQYF.

V is TRBV11-3 and J is TRBJ2-3; D is unclear. V lost 4 bases and J 1 base, leaving 12 bases between the germline ends. Germline CDR1 reads SGHNT; CDR2 reads YENEEA. This CDR3 contains 15 residues. CDR3 residues: CASSSALGRTDTQYF. The CDR3 region has the DNA TGTGCCAGCAGCTCCGCCCTCGGCCGCACAGATACGCAGTATTTT. Combining the CDR3 with reference TRBV11-3 and TRBJ2-3 gives the whole variable domain EAGVVQSPRYKIIEKKQPVAFWCNPISGHNTLYWYLQNLGQGPELLIRYENEEAVDDSQLPKDRFSAERLKGVDSTLKIQPAELGDSAVYLCASSSALGRTDTQYFGPGTRLTVL.

The chain combines TRBV5-1 with TRBJ2-2, with D hard to call. The germline V gene encodes CDR1 SGHRS and CDR2 YFSETQ. Trimming took 4 bases from V and 6 from J, leaving 13 bases between them. The CDR3 runs to 14 residues. CDR3 region: CASSPVNGAGELFF. The DNA for the CDR3 is TGCGCCAGCAGCCCAGTGAATGGGGCCGGGGAGCTGTTTTTT. Combining the CDR3 with reference TRBV5-1 and TRBJ2-2 gives the whole variable domain KAGVTQTPRYLIKTRGQQVTLSCSPISGHRSVSWYQQTPGQGLQFLFEYFSETQRNKGNFPGRFSGRQFSNSRSEMNVSTLELGDSALYLCASSPVNGAGELFFGEGSRLTVL.

The CDR3 DNA sequence: TGTGCCTGGAGTACACCACTCAGGGTCCAAGAGACCCAGTACTTC. This gives the protein CAWSTPLRVQETQYF. V and J are TRBV30 and TRBJ2-5; D may be TRBD1 (5 bases). Germline V gene data show CDR1 as GTSNPN and CDR2 as SVGIG (reference sequence). Trimming removed 2 bases from V and 1 base from J, with 14 bases in between. The CDR3 is 15 residues long.

This sequence joins TRBV10-1 and TRBJ2-3, with D perhaps TRBD1 (5 bases). Per the germline V gene, CDR1 is WNHNN and CDR2 is SYGVQD (reference sequence). This CDR3 region has 13 residues. V gave up 10 bases and J gave up 1 base, with 12 bases separating them. CDR3 nucleotide sequence: TGCGCCACTAATATACAGGGCACAGATACGCAGTATTTT. This codes for CATNIQGTDTQYF.

This rearrangement joins TRBV15 to TRBJ1-1, with 8 bases fitting TRBD1. This CDR3 has 16 residues. After removal of 3 bases from V and 9 bases from J, the junction contained 15 bases not matched to a gene. The germline CDR1 and CDR2 sequences are LNHNV and YYDKDF (reference sequence). Here the CDR3 DNA reads TGTGCCACCAGCAGGGAACGGACAGGGCTGATTTGGAAAGCTTTCTTT. Its translation: CATSRERTGLIWKAFF. The whole variable domain, remainder taken from reference TRBV15 and TRBJ1-1, is DAMVIQNPRYQVTQFGKPVTLSCSQTLNHNVMYWYQQKSSQAPKLLFHYYDKDFNNEADTPDNFQSRRPNTSFCFLDIRSPGLGDTAMYLCATSRERTGLIWKAFFGQGTRLTVV.

The V and J genes are TRBV7-8 and TRBJ2-7; TRBD1 agrees at 9 bases. This CDR3 comprises 15 residues. Looked up from germline, CDR1 is SGHVS and CDR2 is FQNEAQ. V was clipped by 6 bases and J by 5 bases; unmatched bases: 11. Here the CDR3 DNA reads TGTGCCAGCAGACGTAGACAGGGGGTTGGGAACGAGCAGTACTTC. It yields the protein CASRRRQGVGNEQYF.

This chain links TRBV6-5 with TRBJ2-1; maybe TRBD1 (6 bases). V lost 2 bases, J lost 8 bases, and 10 bases lay in between. Germline values: CDR1 MNHEY, CDR2 SVGAGI. CDR3 length: 13 amino acids. DNA for the CDR3: TGTGCCAGCAGTTACCTGGGGGCGGATGAGCAGTTCTTC. The encoded protein is CASSYLGADEQFF.

Notes on this clone: One end of the junction varies from germline; a read error may be responsible. The chain is built from TRBV10-1 and TRBJ1-2, with 9 bases fitting TRBD1. The CDR3 consists of 13 residues. The germline V gene encodes CDR1 WNHNN and CDR2 SYGVQD (reference sequence). CDR3 bases: TGCGCCAGCAGTGAGCCAACCGGGACAGGGTTGGCCTTC. It translates to CASSEPTGTGLAF.

The chain employs TRBV5-4 and TRBJ1-2, with D possibly matching TRBD1 (5 bases). Germline loops: CDR1 SGHNT, CDR2 YYREEE (reference sequence). V was trimmed by 1 base and J by 0 bases, leaving 10 bases between them. This CDR3 spans 15 amino acids. In DNA form, the CDR3 reads TGTGCCAGCAGCTTGTTTCTAGGGGCTAACTATGGCTACACCTTC. Translated: CASSLFLGANYGYTF.

The gene calls are TRBV7-2 and TRBJ1-1; D perhaps matches TRBD1 (5 bases). Trimming pared 2 bases from V and 2 bases from J, leaving 9 bases between. The CDR3 spans 14 residues. The germline V gene has CDR1 SGHTA and CDR2 FQGNSA. This chain's CDR3 is CASSLTGGNTEAFF. The CDR3 DNA follows: TGTGCCAGCAGCTTAACAGGTGGCAACACTGAAGCTTTCTTT.